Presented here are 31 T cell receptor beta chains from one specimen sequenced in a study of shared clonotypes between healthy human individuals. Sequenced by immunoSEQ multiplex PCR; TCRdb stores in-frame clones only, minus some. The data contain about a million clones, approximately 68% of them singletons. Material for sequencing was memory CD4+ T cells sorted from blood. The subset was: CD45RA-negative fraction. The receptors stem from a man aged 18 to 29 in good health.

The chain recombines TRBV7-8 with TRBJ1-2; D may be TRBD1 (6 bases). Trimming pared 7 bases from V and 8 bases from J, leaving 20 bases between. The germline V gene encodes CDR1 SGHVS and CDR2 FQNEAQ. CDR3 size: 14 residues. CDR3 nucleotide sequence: TGTGCCAGCACCAAACAGGGACGGGGCTTAGGCTACACCTTC. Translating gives CASTKQGRGLGYTF.

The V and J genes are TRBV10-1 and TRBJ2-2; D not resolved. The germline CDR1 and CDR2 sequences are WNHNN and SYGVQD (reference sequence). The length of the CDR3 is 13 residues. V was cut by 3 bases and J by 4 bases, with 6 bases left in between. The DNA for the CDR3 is TGCGCCAGCAGTGAAATGGGCACCGGGGAGCTGTTTTTT. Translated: CASSEMGTGELFF.

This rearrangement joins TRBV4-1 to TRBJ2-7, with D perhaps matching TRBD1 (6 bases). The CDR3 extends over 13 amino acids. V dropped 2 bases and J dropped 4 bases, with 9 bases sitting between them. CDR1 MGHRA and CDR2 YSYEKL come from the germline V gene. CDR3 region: CASSQYGQYEQYF. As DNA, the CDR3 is TGCGCCAGCAGCCAATACGGACAGTACGAGCAGTACTTC.

The CDR3 nucleotides read TGTGCCATCAGTGGGGGACAGGGCTCAGATACGCAGTATTTT. It codes for CAISGGQGSDTQYF. The chain combines TRBV10-3 with TRBJ2-3, with 9 bases lining up with TRBD1. Germline V lookup: CDR1 ENHRY, CDR2 SYGVKD. The CDR3 extends over 14 amino acids. With 4 bases clipped from V and 4 bases from J, the junction kept 3 bases outside the gene matches.

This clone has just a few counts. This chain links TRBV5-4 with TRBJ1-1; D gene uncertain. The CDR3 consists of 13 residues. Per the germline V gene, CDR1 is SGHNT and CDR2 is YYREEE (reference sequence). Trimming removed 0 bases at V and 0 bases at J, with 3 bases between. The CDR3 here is CASSLALNTEAFF. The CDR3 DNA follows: TGTGCCAGCAGCTTGGCCTTGAACACTGAAGCTTTCTTT.

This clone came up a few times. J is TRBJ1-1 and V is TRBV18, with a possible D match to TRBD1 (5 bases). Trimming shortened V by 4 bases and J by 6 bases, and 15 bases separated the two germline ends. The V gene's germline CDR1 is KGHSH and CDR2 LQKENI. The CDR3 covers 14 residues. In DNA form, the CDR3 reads TGTGCCAGCTCACGGGACCGGGGGGATGCTGAAGCTTTCTTT. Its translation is CASSRDRGDAEAFF.

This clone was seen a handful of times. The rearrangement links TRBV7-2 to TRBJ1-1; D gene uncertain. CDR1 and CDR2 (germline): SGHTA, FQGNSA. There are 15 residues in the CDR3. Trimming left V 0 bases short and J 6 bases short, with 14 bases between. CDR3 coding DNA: TGTGCCAGCAGCTTAGCAGGGATTCTGAGGGCTGAAGCTTTCTTT. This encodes CASSLAGILRAEAFF.

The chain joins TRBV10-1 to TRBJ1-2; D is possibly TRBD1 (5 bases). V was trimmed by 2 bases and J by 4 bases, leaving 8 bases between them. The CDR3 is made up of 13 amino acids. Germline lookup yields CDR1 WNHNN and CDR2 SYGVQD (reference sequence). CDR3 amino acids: CASSEGDGYGYTF. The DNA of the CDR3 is TGCGCCAGCAGTGAGGGGGACGGCTATGGCTACACCTTC.

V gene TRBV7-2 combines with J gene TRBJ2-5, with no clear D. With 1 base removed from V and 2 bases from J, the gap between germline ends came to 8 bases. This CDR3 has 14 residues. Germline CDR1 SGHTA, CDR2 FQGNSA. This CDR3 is CASSLGAVQETQYF. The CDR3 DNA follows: TGTGCCAGCAGCTTAGGGGCAGTACAAGAGACCCAGTACTTC.

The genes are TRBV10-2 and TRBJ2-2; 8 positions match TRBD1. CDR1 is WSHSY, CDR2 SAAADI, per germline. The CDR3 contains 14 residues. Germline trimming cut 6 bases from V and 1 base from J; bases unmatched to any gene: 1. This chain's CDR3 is CASRGTGNTGELFF. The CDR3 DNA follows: TGCGCCAGCAGGGGGACAGGGAACACCGGGGAGCTGTTTTTT.

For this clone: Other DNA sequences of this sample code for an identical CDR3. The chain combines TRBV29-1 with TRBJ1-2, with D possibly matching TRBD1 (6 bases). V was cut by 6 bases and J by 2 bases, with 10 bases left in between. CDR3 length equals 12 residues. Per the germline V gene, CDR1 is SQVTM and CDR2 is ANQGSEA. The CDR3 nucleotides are TGCAGCGTCGCAGGGGCCAACTATGGCTACACCTTC. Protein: CSVAGANYGYTF. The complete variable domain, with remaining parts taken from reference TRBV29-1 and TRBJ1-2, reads SAVISQKPSRDICQRGTSLTIQCQVDSQVTMMFWYRQQPGQSLTLIATANQGSEATYESGFVIDKFPISRPNLTFSTLTVSNMSPEDSSIYLCSVAGANYGYTFGSGTRLTVV.

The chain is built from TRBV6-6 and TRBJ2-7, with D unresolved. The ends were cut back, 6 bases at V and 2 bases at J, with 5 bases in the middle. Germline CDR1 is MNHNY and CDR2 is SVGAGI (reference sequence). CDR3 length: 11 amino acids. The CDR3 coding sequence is TGTGCCAGCAGCACGACCTACGAGCAGTACTTC. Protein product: CASSTTYEQYF.

The CDR3 sequence is CASRKAGVQNEQYF. CDR3 bases: TGTGCCAGCCGAAAAGCGGGAGTACAGAACGAGCAGTACTTC. V usage is TRBV6-5 and J usage is TRBJ2-7, with TRBD2 identical over 8 bases. V shed 8 bases and J 5 bases; nucleotides not matched to a gene: 11. The CDR3 loop spans 14 amino acids. Germline V CDR1 and CDR2: MNHEY, SVGAGI.

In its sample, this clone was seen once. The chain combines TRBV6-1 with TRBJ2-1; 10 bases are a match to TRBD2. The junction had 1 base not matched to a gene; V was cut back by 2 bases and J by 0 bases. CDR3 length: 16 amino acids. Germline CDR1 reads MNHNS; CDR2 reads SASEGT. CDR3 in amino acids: CASSESSGSSYNEQFF. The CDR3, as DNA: TGTGCCAGCAGTGAATCTAGCGGGAGCTCCTACAATGAGCAGTTCTTC.

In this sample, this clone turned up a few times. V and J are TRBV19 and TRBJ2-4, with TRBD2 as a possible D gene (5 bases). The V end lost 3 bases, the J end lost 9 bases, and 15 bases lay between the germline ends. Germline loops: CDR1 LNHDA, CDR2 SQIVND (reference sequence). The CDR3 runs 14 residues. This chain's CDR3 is CASSIQTGNSIQYF. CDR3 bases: TGTGCCAGTAGTATCCAAACCGGGAATAGCATTCAGTACTTC.

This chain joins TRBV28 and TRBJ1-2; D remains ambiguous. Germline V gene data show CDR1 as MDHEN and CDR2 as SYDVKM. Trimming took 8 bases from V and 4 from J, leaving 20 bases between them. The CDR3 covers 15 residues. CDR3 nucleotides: TGTGCCAGCCTTAATAGCCCGGACCGGGGCTATGGCTACACCTTC. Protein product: CASLNSPDRGYGYTF.

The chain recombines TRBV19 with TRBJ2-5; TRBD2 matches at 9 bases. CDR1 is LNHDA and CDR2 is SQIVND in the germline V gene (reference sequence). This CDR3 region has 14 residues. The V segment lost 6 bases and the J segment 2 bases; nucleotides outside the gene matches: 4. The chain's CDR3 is CASSLLAGQETQYF. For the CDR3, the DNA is TGTGCCAGTAGCCTCCTAGCGGGACAAGAGACCCAGTACTTC.

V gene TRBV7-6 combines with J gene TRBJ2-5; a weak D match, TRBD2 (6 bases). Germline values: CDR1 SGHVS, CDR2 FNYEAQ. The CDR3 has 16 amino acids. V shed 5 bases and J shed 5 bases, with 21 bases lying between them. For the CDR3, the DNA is TGTGCCAGCAGCACCACATTGGGGGGAGAGGGGGAGACCCAGTACTTC. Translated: CASSTTLGGEGETQYF.

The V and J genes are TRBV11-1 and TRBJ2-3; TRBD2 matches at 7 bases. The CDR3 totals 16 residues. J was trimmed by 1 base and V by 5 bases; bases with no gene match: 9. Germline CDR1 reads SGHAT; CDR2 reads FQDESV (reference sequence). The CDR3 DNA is TGTGCCAGCAGCCCTACCGGGACTATAGGCACAGATACGCAGTATTTT. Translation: CASSPTGTIGTDTQYF.

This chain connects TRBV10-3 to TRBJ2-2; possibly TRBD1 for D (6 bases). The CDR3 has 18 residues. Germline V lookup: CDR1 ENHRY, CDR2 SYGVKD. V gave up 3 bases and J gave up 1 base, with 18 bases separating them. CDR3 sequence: CAISDAAGVTGNTGELFF. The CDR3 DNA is TGTGCCATCAGTGATGCGGCAGGGGTTACAGGGAACACCGGGGAGCTGTTTTTT.

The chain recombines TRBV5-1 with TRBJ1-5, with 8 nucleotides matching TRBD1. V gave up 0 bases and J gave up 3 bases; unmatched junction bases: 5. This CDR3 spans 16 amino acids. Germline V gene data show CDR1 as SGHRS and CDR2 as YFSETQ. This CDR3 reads CASSLGAGGTNQPQHF. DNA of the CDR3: TGCGCCAGCAGCTTGGGCGCAGGGGGCACCAATCAGCCCCAGCATTTT. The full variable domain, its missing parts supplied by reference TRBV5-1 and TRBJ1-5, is KAGVTQTPRYLIKTRGQQVTLSCSPISGHRSVSWYQQTPGQGLQFLFEYFSETQRNKGNFPGRFSGRQFSNSRSEMNVSTLELGDSALYLCASSLGAGGTNQPQHFGDGTRLSIL.

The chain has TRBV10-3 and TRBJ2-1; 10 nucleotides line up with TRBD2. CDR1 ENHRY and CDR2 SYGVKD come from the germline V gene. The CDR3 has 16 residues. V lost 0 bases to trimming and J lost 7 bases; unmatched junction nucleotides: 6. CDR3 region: CAISESSGRARNEQFF. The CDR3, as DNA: TGTGCCATCAGTGAGTCAAGCGGGAGGGCCCGAAATGAGCAGTTCTTC.

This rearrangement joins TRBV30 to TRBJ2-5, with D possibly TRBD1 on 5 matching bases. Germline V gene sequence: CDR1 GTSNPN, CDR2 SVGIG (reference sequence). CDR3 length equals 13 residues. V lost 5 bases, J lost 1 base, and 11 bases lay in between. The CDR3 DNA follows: TGTGCCTGGGACGGCCAGGGCCAAGAGACCCAGTACTTC. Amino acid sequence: CAWDGQGQETQYF.

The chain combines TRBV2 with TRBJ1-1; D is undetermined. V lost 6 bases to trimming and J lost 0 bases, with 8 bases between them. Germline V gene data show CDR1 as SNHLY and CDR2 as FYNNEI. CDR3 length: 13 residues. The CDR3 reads CASRVTLNTEAFF. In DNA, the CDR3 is TGTGCCAGCAGGGTAACCCTGAACACTGAAGCTTTCTTT.

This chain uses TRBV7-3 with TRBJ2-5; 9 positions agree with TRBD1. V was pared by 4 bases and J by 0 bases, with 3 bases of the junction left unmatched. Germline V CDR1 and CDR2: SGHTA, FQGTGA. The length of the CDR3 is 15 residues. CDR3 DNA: TGTGCCAGCAGCTCCGGGACAGGGTACCAAGAGACCCAGTACTTC. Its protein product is CASSSGTGYQETQYF.

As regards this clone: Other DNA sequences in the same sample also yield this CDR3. The DNA for the CDR3 is TGTGCCAGCAGCTTGGCGAGAGAGCAGTACTTC. Its protein product is CASSLAREQYF. The J gene is TRBJ2-7, the V gene TRBV5-8; D unresolved. Germline V gene data show CDR1 as SGHTS and CDR2 as YDEGEE. The length of the CDR3 is 11 residues. V was pared by 0 bases and J by 7 bases, with 5 bases between.

CDR3 protein: CAWSVSRSKNTEAFF. Written as DNA, the CDR3 is TGTGCCTGGAGTGTAAGTAGATCGAAGAACACTGAAGCTTTCTTT. This sequence joins TRBV30 and TRBJ1-1; D is unresolved. Germline CDR1 GTSNPN, CDR2 SVGIG (reference sequence). Trimming left V 0 bases short and J 1 base short, with 12 bases between. This CDR3 has 15 amino acids.

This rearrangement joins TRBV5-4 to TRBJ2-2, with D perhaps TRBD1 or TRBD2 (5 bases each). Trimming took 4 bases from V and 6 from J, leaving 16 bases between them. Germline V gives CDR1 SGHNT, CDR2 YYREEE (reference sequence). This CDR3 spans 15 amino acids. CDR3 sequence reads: CASSGSRDLPGELFF. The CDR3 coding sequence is TGTGCCAGCAGCGGATCCCGGGACCTTCCCGGGGAGCTGTTTTTT.

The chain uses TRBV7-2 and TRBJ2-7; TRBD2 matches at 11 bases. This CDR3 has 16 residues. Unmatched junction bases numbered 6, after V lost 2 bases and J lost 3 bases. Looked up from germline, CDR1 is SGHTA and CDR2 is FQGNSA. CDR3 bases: TGTGCCAGCAGCTTATCTAGCGGGAGGTGGGGCTACGAGCAGTACTTC. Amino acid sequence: CASSLSSGRWGYEQYF.

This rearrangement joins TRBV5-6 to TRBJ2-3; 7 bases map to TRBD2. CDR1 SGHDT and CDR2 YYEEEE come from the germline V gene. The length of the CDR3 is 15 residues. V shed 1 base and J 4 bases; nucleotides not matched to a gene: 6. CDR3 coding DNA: TGTGCCAGCAGCTTGATTGCGGCGGGGGCAGATACGCAGTATTTT. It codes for CASSLIAAGADTQYF.

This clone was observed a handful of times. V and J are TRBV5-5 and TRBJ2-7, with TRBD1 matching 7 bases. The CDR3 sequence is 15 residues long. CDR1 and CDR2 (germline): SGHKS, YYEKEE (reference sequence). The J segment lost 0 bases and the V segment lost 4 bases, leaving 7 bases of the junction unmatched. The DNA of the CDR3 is TGTGCCAGCAGCCCAAGACAGGGAAGCTCCTACGAGCAGTACTTC. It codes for CASSPRQGSSYEQYF.